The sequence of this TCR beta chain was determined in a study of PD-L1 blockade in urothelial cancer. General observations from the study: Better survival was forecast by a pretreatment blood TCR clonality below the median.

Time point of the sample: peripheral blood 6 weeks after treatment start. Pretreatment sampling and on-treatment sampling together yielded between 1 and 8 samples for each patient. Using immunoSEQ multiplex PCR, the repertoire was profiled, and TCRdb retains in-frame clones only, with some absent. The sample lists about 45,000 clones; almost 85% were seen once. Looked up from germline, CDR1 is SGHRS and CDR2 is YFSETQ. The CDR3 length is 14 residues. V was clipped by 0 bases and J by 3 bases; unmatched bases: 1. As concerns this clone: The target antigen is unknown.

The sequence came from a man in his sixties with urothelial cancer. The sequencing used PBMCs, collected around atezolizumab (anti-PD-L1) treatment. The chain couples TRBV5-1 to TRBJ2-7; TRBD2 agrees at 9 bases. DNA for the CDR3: TGCGCCAGCAGCTTGGGGACTAGCGACTACGAGCAGTACTTC. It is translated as CASSLGTSDYEQYF.